This paragraph covers one TCR beta chain sequence. Its matching antigen is unknown. V was shortened by 0 bases and J by 8 bases, with 20 bases between the two germline ends. The length of the CDR3 is 16 residues. Germline loops: CDR1 GTSNPN, CDR2 SVGIG (reference sequence). Extraction and reverse transcription of RNA yielded cDNA as the sequencing template. TCRdb's table, derived via immunoSEQ multiplex PCR, lists solely in-frame clones and lacks some. The profile shows some 120,000 clones, 47% of them singletons. These data are taken from a study of CD8+ T cells in alopecia areata. Study-level points and caveats: Elevated clonality characterized lesional scalp relative to normal scalp, particularly in alopecia totalis/universalis.

V and J are TRBV30 and TRBJ2-1; a weak D match, TRBD2 (5 bases). The source material was NKG2D-low CD8+ T cells sorted from blood. This TCR was sampled from a human donor with alopecia areata. CDR3 loop: CAWSVVRGKFRDEQFF. The CDR3 DNA follows: TGTGCCTGGAGTGTTGTCCGGGGAAAGTTCCGCGATGAGCAGTTCTTC.